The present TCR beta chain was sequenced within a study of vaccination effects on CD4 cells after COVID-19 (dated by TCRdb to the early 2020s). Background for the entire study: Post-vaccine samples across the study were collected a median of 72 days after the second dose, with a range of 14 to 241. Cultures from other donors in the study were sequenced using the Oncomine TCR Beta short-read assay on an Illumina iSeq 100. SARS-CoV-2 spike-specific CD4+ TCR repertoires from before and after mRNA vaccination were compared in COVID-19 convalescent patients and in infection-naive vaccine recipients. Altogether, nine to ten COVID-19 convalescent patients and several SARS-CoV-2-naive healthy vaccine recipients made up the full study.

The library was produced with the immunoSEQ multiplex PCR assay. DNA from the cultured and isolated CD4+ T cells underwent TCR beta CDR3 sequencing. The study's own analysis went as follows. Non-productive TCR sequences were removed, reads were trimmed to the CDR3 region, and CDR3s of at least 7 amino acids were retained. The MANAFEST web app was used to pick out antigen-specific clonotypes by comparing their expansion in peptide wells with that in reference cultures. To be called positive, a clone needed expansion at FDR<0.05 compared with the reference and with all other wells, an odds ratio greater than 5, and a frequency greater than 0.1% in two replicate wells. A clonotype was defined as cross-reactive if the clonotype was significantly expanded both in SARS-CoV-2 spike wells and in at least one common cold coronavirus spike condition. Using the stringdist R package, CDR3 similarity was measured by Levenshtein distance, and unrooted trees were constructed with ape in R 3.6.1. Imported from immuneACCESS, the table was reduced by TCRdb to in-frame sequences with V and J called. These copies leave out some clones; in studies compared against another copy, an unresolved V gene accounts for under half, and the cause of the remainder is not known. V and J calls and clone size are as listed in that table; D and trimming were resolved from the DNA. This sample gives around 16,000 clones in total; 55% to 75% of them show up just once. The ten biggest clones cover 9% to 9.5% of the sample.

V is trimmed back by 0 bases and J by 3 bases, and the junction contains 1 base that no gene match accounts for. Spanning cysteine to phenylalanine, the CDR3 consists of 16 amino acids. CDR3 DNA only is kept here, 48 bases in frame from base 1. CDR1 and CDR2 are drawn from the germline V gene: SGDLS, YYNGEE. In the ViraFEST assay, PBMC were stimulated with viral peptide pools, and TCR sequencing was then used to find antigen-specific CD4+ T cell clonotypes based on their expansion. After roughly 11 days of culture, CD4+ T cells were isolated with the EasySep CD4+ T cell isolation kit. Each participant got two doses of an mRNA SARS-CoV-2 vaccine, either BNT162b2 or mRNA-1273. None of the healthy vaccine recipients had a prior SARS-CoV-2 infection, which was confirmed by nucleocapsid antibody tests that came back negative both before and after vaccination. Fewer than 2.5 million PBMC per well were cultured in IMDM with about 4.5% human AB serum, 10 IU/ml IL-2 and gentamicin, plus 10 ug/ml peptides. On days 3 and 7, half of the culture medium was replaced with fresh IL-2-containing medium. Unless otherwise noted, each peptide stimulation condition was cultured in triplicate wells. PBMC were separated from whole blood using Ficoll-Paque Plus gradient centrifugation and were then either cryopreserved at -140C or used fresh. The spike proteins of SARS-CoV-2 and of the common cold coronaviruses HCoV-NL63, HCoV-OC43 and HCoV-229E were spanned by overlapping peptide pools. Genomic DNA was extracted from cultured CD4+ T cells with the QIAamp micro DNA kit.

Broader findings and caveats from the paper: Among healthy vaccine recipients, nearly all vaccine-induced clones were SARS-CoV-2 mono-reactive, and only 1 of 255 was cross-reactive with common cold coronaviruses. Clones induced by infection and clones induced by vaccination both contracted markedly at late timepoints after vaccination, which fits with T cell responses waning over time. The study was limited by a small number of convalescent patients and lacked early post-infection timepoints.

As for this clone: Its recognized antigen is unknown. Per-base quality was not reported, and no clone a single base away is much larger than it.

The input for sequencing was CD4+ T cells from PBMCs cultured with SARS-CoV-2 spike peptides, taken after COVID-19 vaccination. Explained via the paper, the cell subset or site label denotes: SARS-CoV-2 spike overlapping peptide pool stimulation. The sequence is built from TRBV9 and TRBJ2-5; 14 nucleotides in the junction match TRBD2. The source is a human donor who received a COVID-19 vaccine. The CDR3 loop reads CASSVGGLAGEETQYF. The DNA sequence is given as TGTGCCAGCAGCGTAGGGGGACTAGCGGGAGAAGAGACCCAGTACTTC.